The next 23 T cell receptor beta chains were all read from a single sample in a study of regulatory T cells in long-lasting Graves disease. To make TCR beta libraries, researchers used iRepertoire HTBI primers and Arm-PCR of CDR3 regions. TCRdb re-analysed the multiplex PCR reads in MiXCR, keeping a single row per CDR3 protein. The table records around 400,000 distinct CDR3 sequences, about 14% of them present only once. Time point: newly diagnosed GD, antithyroid drugs for less than 3 months. PBMCs were the source of the RNA used for TCR sequencing. This specimen was peripheral blood mononuclear cells (PBMCs), taken at new diagnosis, from a patient treated with antithyroid drugs. Source of these receptors: a female donor with Graves disease.

In this sample, this clonotype turned up many times. The CDR3 region is CSARGVGGAYNEQFF. CDR3 nucleotide sequence: TGCAGTGCTAGGGGGGTGGGAGGGGCCTACAATGAGCAGTTCTTC. The genes are TRBV20-1 and TRBJ2-1; TRBD2 agrees at 7 bases. The CDR3 has 15 amino acids. CDR1 DFQATT and CDR2 SNEGSKA come from the germline V gene (reference sequence). J lost 2 bases, V lost 3 bases, and 7 bases had no gene match.

This clonotype was seen repeatedly, ten times or more. The V and J genes are TRBV14 and TRBJ1-2, with 11 bases aligning to TRBD1. The trim removed 1 base at V and 3 bases at J, leaving 4 bases unmatched. Germline values: CDR1 SGHDN, CDR2 FVKESK. The CDR3 has 16 residues. The CDR3 reads CASSQAGTGGYYGYTF. The DNA for the CDR3 is TGTGCCAGCAGCCAAGCGGGGACAGGGGGATACTATGGCTACACCTTC.

The rearrangement joins TRBV19 to TRBJ1-6; TRBD1 aligns across 9 bases. CDR1 LNHDA and CDR2 SQIVND come from the germline V gene (reference sequence). CDR3 size: 16 residues. V shed 3 bases and J 10 bases; nucleotides not matched to a gene: 10. In DNA form, the CDR3 reads TGTGCCAGTAGTATTCCTACTGGGACAGGGAGGTCACCCCTCCACTTT. This translates into CASSIPTGTGRSPLHF. Complete variable domain (other parts from reference TRBV19 and TRBJ1-6): DGGITQSPKYLFRKEGQNVTLSCEQNLNHDAMYWYRQDPGQGLRLIYYSQIVNDFQKGDIAEGYSVSREKKESFPLTVTSAQKNPTAFYLCASSIPTGTGRSPLHFGNGTRLTVT.

This clonotype was detected ten times or more. V and J are TRBV5-5 and TRBJ2-7; possibly TRBD1 for D (6 bases). The CDR3 has 15 residues. Between the trimmed V and J ends, which lost 2 bases and 0 bases, there was a span of 12 bases. Looked up from germline, CDR1 is SGHKS and CDR2 is YYEKEE (reference sequence). The CDR3 nucleotides are TGTGCCAGCAGCTTTTTCCAGGGGACCTCCTACGAGCAGTACTTC. It yields the protein CASSFFQGTSYEQYF. Based on the CDR3 plus reference TRBV5-5 and TRBJ2-7, the full variable domain is DAGVTQSPTHLIKTRGQQVTLRCSPISGHKSVSWYQQVLGQGPQFIFQYYEKEERGRGNFPDRFSARQFPNYSSELNVNALLLGDSALYLCASSFFQGTSYEQYFGPGTRLTVT.

This clonotype was found many times. The V call is TRBV28, the J call TRBJ1-2; D not resolved. Germline CDR1 reads MDHEN; CDR2 reads SYDVKM. This CDR3 spans 10 amino acids. The V end was cut by 8 bases, the J end by 6 bases, with 7 bases between. CDR3 nucleotides: TGTGCCAGCCGCCAGGATGGCTACACCTTC. Translation: CASRQDGYTF.

This clonotype has at least ten counts. The chain recombines TRBV6-2 or TRBV6-3 with TRBJ1-5; the D gene is possibly TRBD1 (5 bases). The CDR3 has 16 residues. V dropped 0 bases and J dropped 0 bases, with 9 bases sitting between them. Germline V CDR1 and CDR2: MNHEY, SVGEGT. The CDR3 DNA reads TGTGCCAGCAGTTACTCGGGGGTTTTTAGCAATCAGCCCCAGCATTTT. Translation: CASSYSGVFSNQPQHF.

This clonotype was recorded many times. The CDR3 is CASKTRRRTYEQYF. The DNA of the CDR3 is TGTGCCAGCAAAACAAGACGGAGGACCTACGAGCAGTACTTC. This chain links TRBV28 with TRBJ2-7; weak D call: TRBD2 (5 bases). This CDR3 comprises 14 residues. Germline-derived CDR1 and CDR2 are MDHEN and SYDVKM. The V gene lost 7 bases and the J gene lost 2 bases, with 15 bases spanning the gap.

This clonotype was counted ten times or more. This chain uses TRBV6-1 with TRBJ1-1; D is possibly TRBD1 (5 bases). V lost 6 bases to trimming and J lost 3 bases, with 17 bases between them. Germline CDR1 reads MNHNS; CDR2 reads SASEGT. The CDR3 totals 15 residues. The CDR3 DNA sequence: TGTGCCAGCAGCAATGTACCAGGGTTGTACACTGAAGCTTTCTTT. As protein: CASSNVPGLYTEAFF.

The chain links TRBV4-1 to TRBJ1-1; D perhaps matches TRBD1 (5 bases). Germline V gene lookup returns CDR1 MGHRA and CDR2 YSYEKL. The CDR3 covers 18 residues. V dropped 4 bases and J dropped 5 bases, with 26 bases sitting between them. The chain's CDR3 is CASSRGRQEGHRGTEAFF. CDR3 in DNA: TGCGCCAGCAGCCGGGGACGTCAGGAGGGCCATCGTGGGACTGAAGCTTTCTTT.

This clonotype was seen repeatedly, ten times or more. The CDR3 DNA reads as TGTGCCAGCAAGGGACTAGCGGGAGTGAATGAGCAGTACTTC. It translates to CASKGLAGVNEQYF. J is TRBJ2-7 and V is TRBV27, with 14 bases fitting TRBD2. CDR3 length: 14 residues. The V gene end was trimmed by 7 bases and the J gene end by 7 bases; junction bases not matched to a gene: 6. Germline V gives CDR1 MNHEY, CDR2 SMNVEV (reference sequence).

This clonotype was seen repeatedly, ten times or more. The chain carries TRBV18 and TRBJ1-1; D is undetermined. The CDR3 sequence is 15 residues long. Trimming pared 0 bases from V and 2 bases from J, leaving 10 bases between. The germline V gene has CDR1 KGHSH and CDR2 LQKENI. DNA of the CDR3: TGTGCCAGCTCACCACCGTATGCAGCCAACACTGAAGCTTTCTTT. Its protein is CASSPPYAANTEAFF.

The chain links TRBV7-9 to TRBJ1-1; D is unclear. Looked up from germline, CDR1 is SEHNR and CDR2 is FQNEAQ (reference sequence). CDR3 size: 13 residues. Trimming left V 4 bases short and J 6 bases short, with 12 bases between. The CDR3 nucleotides read TGTGCCAGCAGCTCAGGCCCCGGTTCTGAAGCTTTCTTT. This translates into CASSSGPGSEAFF.

J is TRBJ2-1 and V is TRBV6-5; 14 positions match TRBD2. The CDR3 is 14 residues long. The germline CDR1 and CDR2 sequences are MNHEY and SVGAGI. V shed 2 bases and J 12 bases; nucleotides not matched to a gene: 3. CDR3 loop: CASSYRLAGGGQFF. As DNA, the CDR3 is TGTGCCAGCAGTTACCGACTAGCGGGGGGGGGGCAGTTCTTC.

This clonotype was seen a few times. The chain recombines TRBV18 with TRBJ2-1; 12 positions match TRBD2. Looked up from germline, CDR1 is KGHSH and CDR2 is LQKENI. The CDR3 extends over 16 amino acids. Trimming removed 3 bases from V and 9 bases from J; junction bases left unmatched: 9. The CDR3 DNA follows: TGTGCCAGCTCACCGGATTTGGGGACTAGCGGGTTTGAGCAGTTCTTC. This codes for CASSPDLGTSGFEQFF. Supplemented by reference TRBV18 and TRBJ2-1, the full variable domain reads NAGVMQNPRHLVRRRGQEARLRCSPMKGHSHVYWYRQLPEEGLKFMVYLQKENIIDESGMPKERFSAEFPKEGPSILRIQQVVRGDSAAYFCASSPDLGTSGFEQFFGPGTRLTVL.

The rearrangement links TRBV29-1 to TRBJ2-1, with TRBD1 matching over 8 bases. CDR1 SQVTM and CDR2 ANQGSEA come from the germline V gene. J was trimmed by 4 bases and V by 6 bases; bases with no gene match: 8. The length of the CDR3 is 14 residues. CDR3 amino acids: CSVTTGDAYNEQFF. The CDR3 region has the DNA TGCAGCGTCACGACAGGGGATGCATACAATGAGCAGTTCTTC.

This clonotype has a count of ten or more. The rearrangement joins TRBV6-1 to TRBJ1-5; D is ambiguous. V shed 2 bases and J shed 0 bases, with 8 bases lying between them. This CDR3 spans 15 amino acids. The germline V gene encodes CDR1 MNHNS and CDR2 SASEGT. Written as DNA, the CDR3 is TGTGCCAGCAGTGAAACGGATTATAGCAATCAGCCCCAGCATTTT. The encoded protein is CASSETDYSNQPQHF.

This clonotype was seen repeatedly, ten times or more. The chain combines TRBV11-2 with TRBJ2-1; D unresolved. CDR1 and CDR2 from the germline V gene are SGHAT and FQNNGV. V lost 3 bases to trimming and J lost 7 bases, with 16 bases between them. CDR3 length: 15 amino acids. CDR3 amino acids: CASSFLGSKGNEQFF. Written as DNA, the CDR3 is TGTGCCAGCAGCTTTCTGGGGTCCAAGGGTAATGAGCAGTTCTTC.

This clonotype was counted a few times. The J gene is TRBJ2-7, the V gene TRBV11-1, with a tentative D call TRBD2 (6 bases). From germline, CDR1 is SGHAT and CDR2 FQDESV (reference sequence). CDR3 size: 12 residues. The V end lost 4 bases, the J end lost 6 bases, and 10 bases lay between the germline ends. CDR3 loop: CASSSTSAEQYF. The CDR3 nucleotides are TGTGCCAGCAGCTCGACTAGTGCCGAGCAGTACTTC.

The rearrangement joins TRBV27 to TRBJ1-4; 7 nucleotides agree with TRBD1. CDR3 size: 19 residues. Germline CDR1 is MNHEY and CDR2 is SMNVEV (reference sequence). V lost 4 bases, J lost 0 bases, and 14 bases stayed unmatched. Here the CDR3 reads CASSSGTDNAVATNEKLFF. The CDR3 DNA sequence: TGTGCCAGCAGTTCCGGGACAGATAACGCTGTTGCAACTAATGAAAAACTGTTTTTT.

This clonotype was counted only a few times. The gene calls are TRBV19 and TRBJ2-7, with TRBD2 identical over 8 bases. The CDR3 has 13 amino acids. The ends lost 6 bases at V and 2 bases at J; junction bases unmatched: 3. Germline lookup yields CDR1 LNHDA and CDR2 SQIVND (reference sequence). The CDR3 sequence is CASSEGLAYEQYF. The CDR3 nucleotides read TGTGCCAGTAGCGAGGGACTAGCCTACGAGCAGTACTTC.

This clonotype was counted a few times. At one of its ends the junction is not consistent with the germline gene, which may arise from a read error. The chain combines TRBV11-2 with TRBJ1-5; D ambiguous. This CDR3 spans 16 amino acids. The V gene's germline CDR1 is SGHAT and CDR2 FQNNGV. CDR3 bases: TGTGCCAGCAGCCTAGACACGGTTTACGGCAATCAGCCCCAGCATTTT. As protein: CASSLDTVYGNQPQHF. Combining the CDR3 with reference TRBV11-2 and TRBJ1-5 gives the whole variable domain EAGVAQSPRYKIIEKRQSVAFWCNPISGHATLYWYQQILGQGPKLLIQFQNNGVVDDSQLPKDRFSAERLKGVDSTLKIQPAKLEDSAVYLCASSLDTVYGNQPQHFGDGTRLSIL.

Of note for this clonotype: A much more abundant neighbour one base away suggests this may be a read error. This chain connects TRBV6-2 or TRBV6-3 to TRBJ1-5; D unclear. This CDR3 comprises 14 residues. V gave up 2 bases and J gave up 3 bases, with 8 bases separating them. Germline values: CDR1 MNHEY, CDR2 SVGEGT. In DNA, the CDR3 is TGTGCCAGCAGTTACCGGCAAGTCAATCAGCCCCAGCATTTT. Its protein is CASSYRQVNQPQHF.

This clonotype was counted many times. The J gene is TRBJ1-5, the V gene TRBV4-3; D is perhaps TRBD1 (5 bases). This CDR3 spans 15 amino acids. From germline, CDR1 is LGHNA and CDR2 YSLEER. V was cut by 6 bases and J by 4 bases, with 16 bases left in between. CDR3 sequence: CASRNRDRRNQPQHF. The DNA for the CDR3 is TGCGCCAGCAGAAACCGGGACCGCCGGAATCAGCCCCAGCATTTT.